This TCR beta chain was sequenced during a study of blood T cell repertoires in COVID-19. Study at large: PBMCs, B-cell-depleted T cells, or T cells provided the cDNA or gDNA that made up the material.

Those enrolled, adults aged roughly 18 to 95 years, came from about two dozen US areas. Membership in each cohort depended on participant-reported clinical history. Methods used by the authors: Estimation of nucleated cell counts relied on the amplification of reference gene primers. Using immunoSEQ multiplex PCR, the repertoire was profiled, and TCRdb retains in-frame clones only, with some absent. V, J and clone size are those of that table, while D and trimming were read from the DNA. Here the sample spans 250,000 to 300,000 clones, around 80% being singletons. The sequence derives from a man aged 25 to 45 with acute COVID-19. Sample: PBMCs or T cells enriched from blood (not recorded which).

The CDR3 region is CASSPRSSYEQYV. The CDR3, as DNA: TGTGCCAGCAGCCCTAGGAGCTCCTACGAGCAGTACGTC. This chain uses TRBV5-1 with TRBJ2-7; D ambiguous. CDR3 length equals 13 residues. Germline V gene lookup returns CDR1 SGHRS and CDR2 YFSETQ.